This entry lists 10 T cell receptor beta chains sequenced from one sample in a study of T-cell memory formation after mild COVID-19. TCRdb reanalysed the 5' RACE reads using MiXCR and keeps one entry per CDR3 protein. The sample has 190,000 or so distinct CDR3 sequences; around a fifth are singletons. Material: PBMCs or a T cell subset sorted from them (not recorded which). All receptors come from an adult woman who had mild COVID-19 (a few samples of this study predate the infection). Cell type and time point are not known.

The chain recombines TRBV6-5 with TRBJ2-2, with D possibly TRBD2 on 5 matching bases. The V end lost 11 bases, the J end lost 6 bases, and 13 bases lay between the germline ends. The CDR3 consists of 12 residues. Germline V gene lookup returns CDR1 MNHEY and CDR2 SVGAGI. The CDR3 reads CASSRAPGELFF. CDR3 DNA sequence: TGTGCCTCCTCGCGGGCCCCCGGGGAGCTGTTTTTT.

CDR3 residues: CATADRQGPTVDTQYF. The CDR3 DNA follows: TGTGCCACCGCCGACCGACAGGGCCCTACTGTGGATACGCAGTATTTT. This chain connects TRBV2 to TRBJ2-3; TRBD1 aligns across 7 bases. J was trimmed by 6 bases and V by 10 bases; bases with no gene match: 19. CDR3 length equals 16 residues. Germline V gene data show CDR1 as SNHLY and CDR2 as FYNNEI.

This clonotype was observed a few times. The chain uses TRBV29-1 and TRBJ2-7; 8 bases agree with TRBD2. The ends lost 6 bases at V and 6 bases at J; junction bases unmatched: 7. The CDR3 covers 12 residues. Germline values: CDR1 SQVTM, CDR2 ANQGSEA. CDR3 residues: CSVVERESEQYF. The CDR3 DNA reads TGCAGCGTGGTCGAGCGGGAGTCCGAGCAGTACTTC.

This clonotype was seen a few times. The rearrangement links TRBV19 to TRBJ2-5; 7 bases agree with TRBD1. The V gene end was trimmed by 4 bases and the J gene end by 1 base; junction bases not matched to a gene: 6. Germline CDR1 is LNHDA and CDR2 is SQIVND (reference sequence). This CDR3 has 15 residues. The CDR3 here is CASSTRGTLQETQYF. In DNA, the CDR3 is TGTGCCAGTAGTACCAGGGGGACCCTCCAAGAGACCCAGTACTTC.

This clonotype was seen a handful of times. This chain joins TRBV4-3 and TRBJ2-7; TRBD2 aligns across 11 bases. With V trimmed by 0 bases and J by 3 bases, 7 bases remained unmatched. From germline, CDR1 is LGHNA and CDR2 YSLEER. There are 17 residues in the CDR3. The CDR3 protein is CASSQEGTSGSIYEQYF. The CDR3 DNA reads TGCGCCAGCAGCCAAGAGGGCACTAGCGGGAGTATCTACGAGCAGTACTTC.

This clonotype was seen more than once but under ten times. The V gene is TRBV7-9, the J gene TRBJ2-5, with a weak D call TRBD2 (6 bases). This CDR3 has 15 amino acids. In germline, CDR1 is SEHNR, CDR2 FQNEAQ (reference sequence). The ends were cut back, 2 bases at V and 5 bases at J, with 15 bases in the middle. CDR3 protein: CASSLIGLSGETQYF. The CDR3, as DNA: TGTGCCAGCAGCTTAATAGGTTTGAGCGGGGAGACCCAGTACTTC.

J is TRBJ2-7 and V is TRBV7-9, with 8 nucleotides matching TRBD1. Trimming took 5 bases from V and 5 from J; bases not matched to a gene: 11. The CDR3 is 15 amino acids. Germline V gene lookup returns CDR1 SEHNR and CDR2 FQNEAQ (reference sequence). Here the CDR3 reads CASSPSPGGRNEQYF. In nucleotides, the CDR3 is TGTGCCAGCAGCCCATCCCCAGGGGGCAGGAACGAGCAGTACTTC.

J is TRBJ1-5 and V is TRBV4-2; no firm D call. The germline V gene has CDR1 LGHNA and CDR2 YNFKEQ. Trimming pared 3 bases from V and 0 bases from J, leaving 3 bases between. This CDR3 comprises 13 residues. CDR3 nucleotides: TGTGCCAGCAGCCAGAGTAGCAATCAGCCCCAGCATTTT. Translating it yields CASSQSSNQPQHF.

This chain links TRBV9 with TRBJ2-3; 9 nucleotides align to TRBD2. The CDR3 is 16 residues long. Per germline, CDR1 SGDLS and CDR2 YYNGEE. The trim removed 3 bases at V and 2 bases at J, leaving 7 bases unmatched. CDR3 in amino acids: CASSASGLADTDTQYF. The CDR3 DNA reads as TGTGCCAGCAGCGCCTCGGGACTAGCAGACACAGATACGCAGTATTTT.

The chain links TRBV5-1 to TRBJ1-1, with D tentatively TRBD1 (5 bases). V lost 0 bases, J lost 4 bases, and 10 bases lay in between. This CDR3 has 14 residues. Germline V gene lookup returns CDR1 SGHRS and CDR2 YFSETQ. The DNA of the CDR3 is TGCGCCAGCAGCTTGGATCCGGGGCCCACTGAAGCTTTCTTT. It yields the protein CASSLDPGPTEAFF.